The source of this T cell receptor (beta chain) is a study of blood T cell repertoires in COVID-19. For the study at large: COVID-19 samples, acute and convalescent, were from the United States, Italy and Spain. In each case, the material was cDNA or gDNA derived from T cells, B-cell-depleted T cells, or PBMCs.

The germline V gene has CDR1 SGHTS and CDR2 YDEGEE. J lost 7 bases, V lost 0 bases, and 3 bases had no gene match. The CDR3 covers 15 residues. As processed by the authors: Estimates of nucleated cell counts were drawn from the amplification of reference gene primers. Assay: immunoSEQ multiplex PCR; the TCRdb copy retains only in-frame clones and omits some. V, J and clone size reflect that table, while D and trimming were determined from the DNA. Of about 130,000 clones listed, 75% to 85% are singletons. The gene calls are TRBV5-8 and TRBJ2-1; TRBD2 matches 11 bases. The receptor was isolated from a woman aged 45-60 years with acute or convalescent COVID-19. The sequenced sample was peripheral blood. The CDR3 here is CASSLATSGSNEQFF. Written as DNA, the CDR3 is TGTGCCAGCAGCTTGGCAACTAGCGGGAGTAATGAGCAGTTCTTC.